The 10 T cell receptor beta chains reported below all come from one sample, sequenced in a study of PD-L1 blockade in urothelial cancer. The repertoire was sequenced with immunoSEQ multiplex PCR; TCRdb's copy has only in-frame clones and lacks some. Of tens of thousands of clones detected, around 80% appear once; the ten largest clones hold around 2.9%. Sequencing was performed on PBMCs, taken around atezolizumab (anti-PD-L1) treatment. These receptors were obtained from a man in his 70s with urothelial cancer.

The chain recombines TRBV7-9 with TRBJ1-1; D call uncertain. This CDR3 region has 12 residues. CDR1 is SEHNR, CDR2 FQNEAQ, per germline (reference sequence). V dropped 0 bases and J dropped 8 bases, with 7 bases sitting between them. This chain's CDR3 is CASSLAEGEAFF. CDR3 coding DNA: TGTGCCAGCAGCTTAGCTGAGGGAGAAGCTTTCTTT.

V gene TRBV11-2 combines with J gene TRBJ2-2; TRBD2 agrees at 13 bases. The length of the CDR3 is 15 residues. CDR1 SGHAT and CDR2 FQNNGV come from the germline V gene. The V and J ends lost 8 bases and 7 bases, in that order; junction bases with no gene match: 7. This chain's CDR3 is CASGRLAGGSGELFF. CDR3 coding DNA: TGTGCCAGCGGACGACTAGCGGGGGGCAGCGGGGAGCTGTTTTTT.

A word on this clone: The same CDR3 can be traced to other DNA sequences in this sample. V is TRBV11-3 and J is TRBJ2-7; 7 bases are shared with TRBD1. Germline CDR1 is SGHNT and CDR2 is YENEEA. V was pared by 5 bases and J by 1 base, with 5 bases of the junction left unmatched. This CDR3 has 14 amino acids. This CDR3 reads CASSPRQGSYEQYF. CDR3 nucleotide sequence: TGTGCCAGCAGCCCTCGACAGGGATCCTACGAGCAGTACTTC.

This clone was found once. The chain combines TRBV19 with TRBJ2-1, with TRBD2 matching over 8 bases. The CDR3 is 15 residues long. CDR1 is LNHDA and CDR2 is SQIVND in the germline V gene (reference sequence). The V and J ends lost 2 bases and 3 bases, in that order; junction bases with no gene match: 3. The CDR3 nucleotides read TGTGCCAGTAGTATAAAGGCGGGGGGCTACAATGAGCAGTTCTTC. Translated, it gives CASSIKAGGYNEQFF.

In this sample, this clone turned up once. The chain employs TRBV27 and TRBJ1-1; unclear D gene. CDR3 length: 11 residues. Trimming took off 3 bases at V and 8 bases at J, with 7 bases between the two ends. Germline-derived CDR1 and CDR2 are MNHEY and SMNVEV (reference sequence). In DNA form, the CDR3 reads TGTGCCAGCAGTTTGTCGGGGGAAGCTTTCTTT. Encoded protein: CASSLSGEAFF.

V usage is TRBV7-2 and J usage is TRBJ2-1, with 8 bases aligning to TRBD2. With 0 bases clipped from V and 4 bases from J, the junction kept 2 bases outside the gene matches. There are 15 residues in the CDR3. Germline-derived CDR1 and CDR2 are SGHTA and FQGNSA. CDR3 amino acids: CASSLAGLGYNEQFF. DNA of the CDR3: TGTGCCAGCAGCTTAGCGGGACTAGGTTACAATGAGCAGTTCTTC.

The chain carries TRBV7-2 and TRBJ2-1, with 12 bases identical to TRBD2. The germline V gene encodes CDR1 SGHTA and CDR2 FQGNSA. Trimming cost V 5 bases and J 9 bases; bases outside gene matches: 8. This CDR3 region has 15 residues. The chain's CDR3 is CASSPRASGRGEQFF. For the CDR3, the DNA is TGTGCCAGCAGCCCCCGGGCTAGCGGGAGGGGTGAGCAGTTCTTC.

Here the CDR3 reads CASSLDPPGTAYGYTF. CDR3 sequence (DNA): TGTGCCAGCAGCTTAGACCCCCCCGGGACAGCTTATGGCTACACCTTC. The chain is built from TRBV7-2 and TRBJ1-2; 7 nucleotides agree with TRBD1. CDR1 is SGHTA and CDR2 is FQGNSA in the germline V gene. This CDR3 is built from 16 residues. J lost 5 bases, V lost 1 base, and 10 bases had no gene match. Filled out from reference TRBV7-2 and TRBJ1-2, the complete variable domain reads GAGVSQSPSNKVTEKGKDVELRCDPISGHTALYWYRQSLGQGLEFLIYFQGNSAPDKSGLPSDRFSAERTGGSVSTLTIQRTQQEDSAVYLCASSLDPPGTAYGYTFGSGTRLTVV.

The V call is TRBV6-1, the J call TRBJ1-5; tentatively, D is TRBD1 (5 bases). V gave up 4 bases and J gave up 3 bases, with 13 bases separating them. The CDR3 contains 15 residues. Germline loops: CDR1 MNHNS, CDR2 SASEGT. CDR3 sequence reads: CASSVVRQNNQPQHF. The CDR3 DNA reads as TGTGCCAGCAGTGTGGTGCGACAGAACAATCAGCCCCAGCATTTT.

This rearrangement joins TRBV9 to TRBJ2-3; 15 bases line up with TRBD2. CDR3 length: 18 amino acids. CDR1 is SGDLS and CDR2 is YYNGEE in the germline V gene. J gave up 6 bases and V 0 bases, and 8 bases lay outside the gene matches. CDR3 loop: CASSVGTSGRGGGDTQYF. The CDR3 DNA reads TGTGCCAGCAGCGTAGGGACTAGCGGGAGGGGAGGGGGGGATACGCAGTATTTT.